This T cell receptor (beta chain) comes out of a study of cytotoxic CD8 clonotypes in ibrutinib-treated CLL. Study-level findings and limits: Before falling back toward baseline at progression, clonality had risen at the time of ibrutinib response. Baseline clonality exceeded age-matched healthy donors and tracked circulating CD8+ T-cell counts.

Germline V CDR1 and CDR2: SGHAT, FQNNGV. The J segment lost 9 bases and the V segment lost 3 bases, leaving 12 bases of the junction unmatched. CDR3 length: 16 residues. This clone was seen a single time. The antigen remains undetermined. The intended depth for sequencing was 1 in 200,000 to 1 in 1 million T cells. Generated by immunoSEQ multiplex PCR, the TCRdb table keeps only in-frame clones and is missing some. The sample contains some 170,000 clones, approximately 90% of which appear only once. The specimen comprised PBMCs, sampled at disease progression, from a patient treated with ibrutinib. This sequence was found in a human donor with chronic lymphocytic leukemia. The chain is built from TRBV11-2 and TRBJ2-1, with 9 bases lining up with TRBD1. The DNA of the CDR3 is TGTGCCAGCAGCTTTTTTTCGGGACAGGGCATGTCTGAGCAGTTCTTC. Amino acids: CASSFFSGQGMSEQFF.